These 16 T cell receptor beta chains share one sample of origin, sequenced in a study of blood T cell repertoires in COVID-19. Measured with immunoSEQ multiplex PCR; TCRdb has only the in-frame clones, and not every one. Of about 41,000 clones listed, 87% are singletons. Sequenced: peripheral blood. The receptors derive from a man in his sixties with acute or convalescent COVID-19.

The DNA for the CDR3 is TGTGCCAGCACCCCTTCCTCCGGGAACACCGGGGAGCTGTTTTTT. As protein: CASTPSSGNTGELFF. The chain uses TRBV2 and TRBJ2-2, with D unresolved. With 7 bases removed from V and 1 base from J, the gap between germline ends came to 13 bases. This CDR3 has 15 residues. CDR1 is SNHLY, CDR2 FYNNEI, per germline.

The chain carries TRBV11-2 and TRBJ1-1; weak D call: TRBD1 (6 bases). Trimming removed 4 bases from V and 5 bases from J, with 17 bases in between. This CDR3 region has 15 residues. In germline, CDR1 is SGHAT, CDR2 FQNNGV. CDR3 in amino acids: CASSSLRGMWTEAFF. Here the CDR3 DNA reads TGTGCCAGCAGCTCCCTCAGGGGTATGTGGACTGAAGCTTTCTTT.

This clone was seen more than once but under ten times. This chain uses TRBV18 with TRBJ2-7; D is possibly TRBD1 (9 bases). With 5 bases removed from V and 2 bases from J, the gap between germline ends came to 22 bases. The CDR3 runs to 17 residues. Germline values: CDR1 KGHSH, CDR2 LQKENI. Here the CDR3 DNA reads TGTGCCAGCTCATCTCTAATAGCGGGACAGGGTCCCTACGAGCAGTACTTC. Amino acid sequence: CASSSLIAGQGPYEQYF. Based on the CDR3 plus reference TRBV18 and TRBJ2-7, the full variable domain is NAGVMQNPRHLVRRRGQEARLRCSPMKGHSHVYWYRQLPEEGLKFMVYLQKENIIDESGMPKERFSAEFPKEGPSILRIQQVVRGDSAAYFCASSSLIAGQGPYEQYFGPGTRLTVT.

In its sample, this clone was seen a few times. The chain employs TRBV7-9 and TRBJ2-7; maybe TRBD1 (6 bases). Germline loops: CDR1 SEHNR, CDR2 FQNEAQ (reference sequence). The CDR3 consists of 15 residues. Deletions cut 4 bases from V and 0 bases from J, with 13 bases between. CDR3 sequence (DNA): TGTGCCAGCAGCTCCCGGACAGACTCCTCCTACGAGCAGTACTTC. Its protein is CASSSRTDSSYEQYF.

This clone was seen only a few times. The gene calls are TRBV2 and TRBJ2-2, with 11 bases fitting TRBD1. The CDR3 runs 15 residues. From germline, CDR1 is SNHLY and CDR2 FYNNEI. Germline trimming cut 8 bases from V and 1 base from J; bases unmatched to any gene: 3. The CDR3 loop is CASQGTGGNTGELFF. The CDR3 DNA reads TGTGCCAGCCAGGGGACAGGGGGGAACACCGGGGAGCTGTTTTTT.

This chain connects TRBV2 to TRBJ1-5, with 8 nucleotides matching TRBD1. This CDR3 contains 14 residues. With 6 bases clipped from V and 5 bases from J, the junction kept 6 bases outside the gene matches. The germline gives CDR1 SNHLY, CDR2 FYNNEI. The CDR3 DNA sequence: TGTGCCAGCAGGGACAGGGTGAAAGATCAGCCCCAGCATTTT. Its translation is CASRDRVKDQPQHF.

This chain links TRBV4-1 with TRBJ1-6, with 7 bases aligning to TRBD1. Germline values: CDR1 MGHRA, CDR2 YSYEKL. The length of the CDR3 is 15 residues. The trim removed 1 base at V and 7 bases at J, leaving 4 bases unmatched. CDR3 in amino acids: CASSQVDRVNSPLHF. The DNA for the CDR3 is TGCGCCAGCAGCCAAGTTGACAGGGTGAATTCACCCCTCCACTTT.

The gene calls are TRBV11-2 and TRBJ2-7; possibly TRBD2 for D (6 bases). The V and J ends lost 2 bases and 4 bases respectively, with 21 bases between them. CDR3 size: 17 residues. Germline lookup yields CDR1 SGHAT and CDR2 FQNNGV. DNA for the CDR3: TGTGCCAGCAGCTTATTATATGGCGGGGCTCAACTTTACGAGCAGTACTTC. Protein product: CASSLLYGGAQLYEQYF.

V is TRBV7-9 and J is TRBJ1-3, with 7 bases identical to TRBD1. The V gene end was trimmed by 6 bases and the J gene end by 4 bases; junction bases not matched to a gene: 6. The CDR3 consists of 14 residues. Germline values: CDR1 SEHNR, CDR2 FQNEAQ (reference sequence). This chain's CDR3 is CASSLGQLGNTIYF. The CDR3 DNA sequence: TGTGCCAGCAGTTTGGGACAGCTGGGAAACACCATATATTTT.

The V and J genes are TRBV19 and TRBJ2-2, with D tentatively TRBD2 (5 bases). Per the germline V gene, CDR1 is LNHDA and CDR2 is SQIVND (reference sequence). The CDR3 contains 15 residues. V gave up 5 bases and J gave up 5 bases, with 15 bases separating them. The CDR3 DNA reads TGTGCCAGTAGTCGGACTTTGGCTGGGACCGGGGAGCTGTTTTTT. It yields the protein CASSRTLAGTGELFF.

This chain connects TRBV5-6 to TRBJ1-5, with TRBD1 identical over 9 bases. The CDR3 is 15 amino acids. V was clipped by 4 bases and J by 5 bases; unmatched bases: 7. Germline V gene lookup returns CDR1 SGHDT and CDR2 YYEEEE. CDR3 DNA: TGTGCCAGCAGCCCTAGGACAGGGGCACATCAGCCCCAGCATTTT. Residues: CASSPRTGAHQPQHF.

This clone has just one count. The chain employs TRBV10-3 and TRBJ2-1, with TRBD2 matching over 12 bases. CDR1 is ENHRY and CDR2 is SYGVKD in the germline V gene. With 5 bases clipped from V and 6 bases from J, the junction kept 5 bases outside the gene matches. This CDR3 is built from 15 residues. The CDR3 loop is CAISITTSGGNEQFF. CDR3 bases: TGTGCCATCAGTATAACGACTAGCGGGGGCAATGAGCAGTTCTTC.

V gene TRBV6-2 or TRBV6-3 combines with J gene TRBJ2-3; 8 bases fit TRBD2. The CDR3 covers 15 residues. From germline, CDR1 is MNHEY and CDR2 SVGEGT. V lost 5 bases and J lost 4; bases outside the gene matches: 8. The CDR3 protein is CASSETSVGSDTQYF. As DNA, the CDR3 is TGTGCCAGCAGTGAGACTAGCGTCGGGTCAGATACGCAGTATTTT.

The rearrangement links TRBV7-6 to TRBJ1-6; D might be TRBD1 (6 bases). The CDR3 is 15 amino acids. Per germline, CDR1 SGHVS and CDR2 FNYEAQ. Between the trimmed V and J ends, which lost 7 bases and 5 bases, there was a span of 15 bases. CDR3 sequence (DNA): TGTGCCAGCAAAGCTGTGGACAGTGATAATTCACCCCTCCACTTT. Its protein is CASKAVDSDNSPLHF. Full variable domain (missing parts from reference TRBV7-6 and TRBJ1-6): GAGVSQSPRYKVTKRGQDVALRCDPISGHVSLYWYRQALGQGPEFLTYFNYEAQQDKSGLPNDRFSAERPEGSISTLTIQRTEQRDSAMYRCASKAVDSDNSPLHFGNGTRLTVT.

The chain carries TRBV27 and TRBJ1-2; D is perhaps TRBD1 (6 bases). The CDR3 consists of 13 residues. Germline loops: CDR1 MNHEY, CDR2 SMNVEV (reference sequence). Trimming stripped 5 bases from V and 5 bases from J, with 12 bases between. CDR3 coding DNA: TGTGCCAGCAGTGCTGACAGGTTATATGGCTACACCTTC. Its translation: CASSADRLYGYTF.

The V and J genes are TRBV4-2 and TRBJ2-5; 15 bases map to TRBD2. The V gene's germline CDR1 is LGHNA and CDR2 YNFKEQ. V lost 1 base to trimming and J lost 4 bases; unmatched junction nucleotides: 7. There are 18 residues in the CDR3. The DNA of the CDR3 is TGTGCCAGCAGCCAAGGGGGACTAGCGGGGGGTCTAGCAGAGACCCAGTACTTC. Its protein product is CASSQGGLAGGLAETQYF.